Listed below are T cell receptor beta chains from one sample, sequenced in a study of shared clonotypes between healthy human individuals. Sequencing used immunoSEQ multiplex PCR; TCRdb keeps in-frame clones, though not all of them. The table lists a few hundred thousand clones, more than 95% of them singletons, with roughly 0.055% in the top ten. The sample comprised naive CD4+ T cells sorted from blood. Receptors were obtained from a woman between 25 and 40 years old in good health. Both conserved end residues are part of each CDR3. The D gene is left open where the match is weak. Rows may omit the clone size; those that give it use once, few, many or a size class.

TRBD2	-	TRBV27	TRBJ2-7	TGTGCCAGCAGGTCGTCTAGCGGGAGGCTCCCCTACGAGCAGTGCTTC	CASRSSSGRLPYEQCF
TRBD2	-	TRBV5-1	TRBJ2-1	TGCGCCAGCAGCGCCGACTCTGCGGGAGAATACAATGAGCAGTTCTTC	CASSADSAGEYNEQFF
-	-	TRBV28	TRBJ1-2	TGTGCCAGCAGTCCCTCCGGGGGAAACTATGGCTACACCTTC	CASSPSGGNYGYTF
-	-	TRBV7-9	TRBJ1-1	TGTGCCAGCAGCTTTGGACAGGAAGCTTTCTTT	CASSFGQEAFF
-	-	TRBV11-2	TRBJ2-2	TGTGCCAGCAGCTTAAATAGCGGGAACACCGGGGAGCTGTTTTTT	CASSLNSGNTGELFF
-	-	TRBV9	TRBJ2-2	TGTGCCAGCAGCGTATTTGCGGATACGAACACCGGGGAGCTGTTTTTT	CASSVFADTNTGELFF
-	-	TRBV6-5	TRBJ1-2	TGTGCCAGCAGTTACCAACCTGGAGTGGCCGTACTATTC	CASSYQPGVAVLF
-	-	TRBV27	TRBJ1-1	TGTGCCAGCAGGTTCGCGGGGTTCGGAGCGAACACTGAAGCTTTCTTT	CASRFAGFGANTEAFF
-	-	TRBV14	TRBJ2-3	TGTGCCAGCAGCCAAGATGGTCGCCTAGCCGGAGCCCGAGATACGCAGTATTTT	CASSQDGRLAGARDTQYF
-	once	TRBV7-9	TRBJ2-7	TGTGCCAGCAGCTCACAAGGGTGGGGCTACGAGCAGTACTTC	CASSSQGWGYEQYF
-	-	TRBV7-8	TRBJ2-1	TGTGCCAGCAGCTTAGCCCTCCACTTAGCGGCAAAGCAGTTCTTC	CASSLALHLAAKQFF
TRBD1	-	TRBV7-2	TRBJ1-5	TGTGCCAGCAGCGAAACCCCGGGACAGTCGAATCAGCCCCAGCATTTT	CASSETPGQSNQPQHF
-	-	TRBV28	TRBJ1-3	TGTGCCAGCAGTTTAATGCCCGGGATCTCTGGAAACACCATATATTTT	CASSLMPGISGNTIYF
-	-	TRBV12-5	TRBJ2-3	TGTGCTAGTGGTTTCGGGGCGCAAGATACGCAGTATTTT	CASGFGAQDTQYF
TRBD2	-	TRBV11-3	TRBJ2-3	TGTGCCAGCAGCTTGGGGACTCTAGCGGGAGGTTTCACAGATACGCAGTATTTT	CASSLGTLAGGFTDTQYF
-	-	TRBV5-5	TRBJ1-1	TGTGCCAGCAGCTTGTGGCCGGGCACGAACACTGAAGCTTTCTTT	CASSLWPGTNTEAFF
-	-	TRBV18	TRBJ1-1	TGTGCCAGCTCACCTGGCAGGGCAAGGGAAGCTTTCTTT	CASSPGRAREAFF
TRBD2	-	TRBV4-1	TRBJ2-1	TGCGCCAGCAGCCAGCTACCTACTAGCGGGAGTACCTACAATGAGCAGTTCTTC	CASSQLPTSGSTYNEQFF
TRBD1	-	TRBV10-3	TRBJ2-7	TGTGCCATCAGTGATGGGACAGGGTCCTACGAGCAGTACTTC	CAISDGTGSYEQYF
-	-	TRBV4-1	TRBJ2-7	TGCGCCAGCAGCCGCGGAGGACTCGGCTACGAGCAGTACTTC	CASSRGGLGYEQYF
-	-	TRBV14	TRBJ2-7	TGTGCCAGCGGGGTAGCTAACGAGCAGTACTTC	CASGVANEQYF
-	-	TRBV18	TRBJ2-2	TGTGCCAGCTCACCACCGCAGGGGATGCCCGGGGAGCTGTTTTTT	CASSPPQGMPGELFF
-	-	TRBV21-1	TRBJ1-1	TGTGCCAGCAGCAAAGGGGAGGTCGTGGACACTGAAGCTTTCTTT	CASSKGEVVDTEAFF
-	-	TRBV19	TRBJ1-1	TGTGCCAGTAGTTGGTTGGGAGGGAACACTGAAGCTTTCTTT	CASSWLGGNTEAFF
TRBD2	-	TRBV30	TRBJ2-7	TGTGCCTGGAGCGCGTTCGGGGGGTTTCGGGACGAGCAGTACTTC	CAWSAFGGFRDEQYF
-	-	TRBV7-2	TRBJ1-1	TGTGCCAGCAGCTTAGCTGGCTACACTGAAGCTTTCTTT	CASSLAGYTEAFF
TRBD2	-	TRBV5-1	TRBJ2-7	TGCGCCAGCAGCTTGTTGGCCACTAGCGGGAGTGCCTACGAGCAGTACTTC	CASSLLATSGSAYEQYF
-	-	TRBV11-2	TRBJ1-6	TGTGCCAGCAGGATGCAGGCAGGGTCTAATTCACCCCTCCACTTT	CASRMQAGSNSPLHF
TRBD1	-	TRBV6-1	TRBJ2-2	TGTGCCAGCAGTAAATTGGACAGGGGAACCGGGGAGCTGTTTTTT	CASSKLDRGTGELFF
TRBD1	-	TRBV2	TRBJ1-1	TGTGCCTCAACTCGGACAGGGGGGATCACTGAAGCTTTCTTT	CASTRTGGITEAFF
-	-	TRBV4-2	TRBJ1-3	TGTGCCAGCAGCCTCCTCCGGGGGTTCGGAAACACCATATATTTT	CASSLLRGFGNTIYF